Below, 30 T cell receptor beta chains from the same sample are listed, as sequenced in a study of T cells in localized non-small cell lung cancer. Using immunoSEQ multiplex PCR, the repertoire was profiled, and TCRdb retains in-frame clones only, with some absent. Of 7,000 to 7,500 clones in the sample, more than 20% were seen once. Material: lung tumor tissue, obtained before any cancer treatment. These receptors originate from a man between 40 and 70 years old with stage III squamous cell lung carcinoma.

By share, this clone ranks as medium-sized. The J gene is TRBJ1-1, the V gene TRBV4-1, with D possibly TRBD1 on 5 matching bases. The germline CDR1 and CDR2 sequences are MGHRA and YSYEKL. The CDR3 is 14 amino acids. V lost 0 bases and J 4 bases, leaving 9 bases between the germline ends. The DNA of the CDR3 is TGCGCCAGCAGCCAAGAGGGGCGGAGCACTGAAGCTTTCTTT. Translating gives CASSQEGRSTEAFF.

There are a few counts of this clone. The rearrangement links TRBV7-6 to TRBJ1-1; possibly TRBD1 for D (5 bases). The CDR3 is 15 amino acids. From germline, CDR1 is SGHVS and CDR2 FNYEAQ. The V end lost 10 bases, the J end lost 4 bases, and 22 bases lay between the germline ends. The chain's CDR3 is CATKAIRGRGTEAFF. Here the CDR3 DNA reads TGTGCCACAAAAGCTATAAGGGGTAGGGGCACTGAAGCTTTCTTT.

This clone is medium-sized in the sample. V usage is TRBV6-8 and J usage is TRBJ1-3; D gene ambiguous. The CDR3 runs 14 residues. Germline CDR1 and CDR2: MNHGY and SAAAGT. V lost 5 bases and J 0 bases, leaving 8 bases between the germline ends. CDR3: CASSGPSSGNTIYF. Written as DNA, the CDR3 is TGTGCCAGCAGTGGCCCCAGCTCTGGAAACACCATATATTTT.

The V gene is TRBV4-1, the J gene TRBJ2-1, with 8 bases lining up with TRBD2. V was pared by 0 bases and J by 6 bases, with 4 bases of the junction left unmatched. CDR3 size: 15 residues. The germline CDR1 and CDR2 sequences are MGHRA and YSYEKL. The CDR3 DNA follows: TGCGCCAGCAGCCAAGATCCCGGGACTAGCAATGAGCAGTTCTTC. This codes for CASSQDPGTSNEQFF.

By sample share, this clone is medium-sized. The V call is TRBV13, the J call TRBJ1-2; no definite D call. The CDR3 length is 15 residues. The V gene lost 0 bases and the J gene lost 4 bases, with 12 bases spanning the gap. CDR1 is PRHDT and CDR2 is FYEKMQ in the germline V gene (reference sequence). The CDR3 region has the DNA TGTGCCAGCAGCTTAGGGAACAGCGTCGCCTATGGCTACACCTTC. Protein product: CASSLGNSVAYGYTF.

This clone has a count of ten or more. The J gene is TRBJ1-1, the V gene TRBV11-3, with 8 bases aligning to TRBD1. With V trimmed by 5 bases and J by 4 bases, 6 bases remained unmatched. This CDR3 region has 14 residues. CDR1 is SGHNT and CDR2 is YENEEA in the germline V gene. The CDR3 loop reads CASSVTGDGTEAFF. CDR3 nucleotides: TGTGCCAGCAGCGTGACAGGGGACGGCACTGAAGCTTTCTTT.

Details on this clone: An end of the junction differs from the germline gene, which may be a read error. The V and J genes are TRBV6-8 and TRBJ1-3; a possible D gene is TRBD1 (6 bases). Germline-derived CDR1 and CDR2 are MNHGY and SAAAGT. This CDR3 spans 14 amino acids. As DNA, the CDR3 is TGTGCCATCAGTGGACAGCTCCGGGGAAACACCATATATTTT. Translating it yields CAISGQLRGNTIYF.

This chain uses TRBV11-3 with TRBJ2-7, with 10 nucleotides matching TRBD1. CDR1 is SGHNT and CDR2 is YENEEA in the germline V gene. The ends lost 3 bases at V and 2 bases at J; junction bases unmatched: 4. The CDR3 is made up of 15 amino acids. The CDR3 reads CASSLGQGLTYEQYF. CDR3 DNA sequence: TGTGCCAGCAGCTTGGGACAGGGGTTGACCTACGAGCAGTACTTC.

This clone was counted only a few times. V gene TRBV6-8 combines with J gene TRBJ1-2; the match to TRBD1 covers 9 bases. The CDR3 runs to 15 residues. Trimming cost V 5 bases and J 8 bases; bases outside gene matches: 12. Germline V gives CDR1 MNHGY, CDR2 SAAAGT. The CDR3 is CASSPGTGGRGGYTF. CDR3 DNA sequence: TGTGCCAGCAGTCCGGGCACAGGGGGCCGTGGAGGCTACACCTTC.

This clone occurred a few times. The rearrangement links TRBV11-3 to TRBJ2-7; 9 bases are shared with TRBD2. Germline V gene data show CDR1 as SGHNT and CDR2 as YENEEA. This CDR3 has 14 amino acids. V lost 1 base to trimming and J lost 6 bases; unmatched junction nucleotides: 4. CDR3 coding DNA: TGTGCCAGCAGCTTAGTAGCGGGAGAGCTCGAGCAGTACTTC. Its protein is CASSLVAGELEQYF.

The CDR3 nucleotides are TGTGCCAGCTCACTGGACAGAGGCCACACAGATACGCAGTATTTT. Translated, it gives CASSLDRGHTDTQYF. The chain joins TRBV18 to TRBJ2-3, with D possibly TRBD1 on 6 matching bases. The CDR3 is made up of 15 amino acids. V lost 4 bases and J 2 bases, leaving 13 bases between the germline ends. The germline V gene encodes CDR1 KGHSH and CDR2 LQKENI.

This clone turned up a few times. CDR3: CSGNSGRADTQYF. The CDR3 region has the DNA TGCAGCGGGAATAGCGGGAGGGCAGATACGCAGTATTTT. This chain links TRBV29-1 with TRBJ2-3; 11 bases agree with TRBD2. The V segment lost 7 bases and the J segment 4 bases; nucleotides outside the gene matches: 4. The CDR3 sequence is 13 residues long. The germline V gene has CDR1 SQVTM and CDR2 ANQGSEA.

This clone has a handful of counts. The chain uses TRBV6-8 and TRBJ2-4, with 8 positions matching TRBD2. The CDR3 has 15 amino acids. Germline trimming cut 2 bases from V and 1 base from J; bases unmatched to any gene: 1. The V gene's germline CDR1 is MNHGY and CDR2 SAAAGT. CDR3 bases: TGTGCCAGCAGTTACGGCGGGAGGGCCAAAAACATTCAGTACTTC. Translated, it gives CASSYGGRAKNIQYF.

This clone was observed a handful of times. This sequence joins TRBV7-2 and TRBJ1-2; D uncertain. Germline CDR1 reads SGHTA; CDR2 reads FQGNSA. The CDR3 has 13 residues. Trimming took off 0 bases at V and 7 bases at J, with 9 bases between the two ends. This CDR3 is CASSLAPVAGYTF. CDR3 nucleotide sequence: TGTGCCAGCAGCTTAGCGCCAGTCGCTGGCTACACCTTC.

This clone was counted a few times. The rearrangement links TRBV6-8 to TRBJ1-4; D gene ambiguous. Trimming left V 6 bases short and J 3 bases short, with 14 bases between. The CDR3 sequence is 15 residues long. Germline values: CDR1 MNHGY, CDR2 SAAAGT. The CDR3 sequence: CASRRKGRPNEKLFF. CDR3 DNA sequence: TGTGCCAGCAGAAGGAAAGGGCGGCCTAATGAAAAACTGTTTTTT.

The chain links TRBV12-2 to TRBJ1-2. TRBV12-2 is a listed pseudogene. This CDR3 is built from 16 residues. CDR3 protein: CASRLGGLGSIYGYTF. The CDR3, as DNA: TGTGCAAGTCGCTTAGGGGGATTGGGGAGCATTTATGGCTACACCTTC.

This clone was counted between two and nine times. The chain recombines TRBV6-8 with TRBJ1-1; 7 nucleotides match TRBD1. Trimming took 4 bases from V and 0 from J; bases not matched to a gene: 5. The CDR3 totals 15 residues. The germline CDR1 and CDR2 sequences are MNHGY and SAAAGT. In DNA form, the CDR3 reads TGTGCCAGCAGTTTGGACAGGCCGATGAACACTGAAGCTTTCTTT. Translating it yields CASSLDRPMNTEAFF.

This clone was seen a handful of times. This chain joins TRBV14 and TRBJ2-5, with D tentatively TRBD2 (6 bases). The CDR3 extends over 14 amino acids. Germline V gives CDR1 SGHDN, CDR2 FVKESK. With 6 bases removed from V and 5 bases from J, the gap between germline ends came to 16 bases. The CDR3 nucleotides read TGTGCCAGCAGGAAAAGGGGAGGTCTGGAGACCCAGTACTTC. This encodes CASRKRGGLETQYF.

The rearrangement joins TRBV5-1 to TRBJ1-5, with 7 nucleotides matching TRBD1. This CDR3 region has 14 residues. The V segment lost 4 bases and the J segment 0 bases; nucleotides outside the gene matches: 1. Germline CDR1 reads SGHRS; CDR2 reads YFSETQ. CDR3 region: CASSTGDSNQPQHF. CDR3 coding DNA: TGCGCCAGCAGCACAGGGGATAGCAATCAGCCCCAGCATTTT.

Judged by abundance, this clone is large. The gene calls are TRBV12-2 and TRBJ2-3; the table's D gene call, TRBD1, was not cross checked with the DNA. TRBV12-2 is noted as a pseudogene. CDR3 length: 15 residues. The CDR3 coding sequence is TGTGCCGGTTGCAGGGGGGAATATGACACAGATACGCAGTATTTT. It yields the protein CAGCRGEYDTDTQYF.

This clone turned up a few times. The same CDR3 also results from other DNA sequences found in this sample. The V call is TRBV11-3, the J call TRBJ2-7, with D maybe TRBD1 (5 bases). V dropped 2 bases and J dropped 0 bases, with 11 bases sitting between them. Looked up from germline, CDR1 is SGHNT and CDR2 is YENEEA. The CDR3 covers 15 residues. DNA for the CDR3: TGTGCCAGCAGCTTACATCAGGGCCCCTCCTACGAGCAGTACTTC. Translated, it gives CASSLHQGPSYEQYF.

This clone was detected a few times. The chain couples TRBV6-8 to TRBJ1-1; 11 positions agree with TRBD1. The germline V gene has CDR1 MNHGY and CDR2 SAAAGT. J gave up 2 bases and V 2 bases, and 7 bases lay outside the gene matches. The CDR3 has 17 residues. CDR3: CASSYARDRGFNTEAFF. Here the CDR3 DNA reads TGTGCCAGCAGTTACGCCAGGGACAGGGGGTTCAACACTGAAGCTTTCTTT.

The J gene is TRBJ1-3, the V gene TRBV18; no firm D call. The CDR3 contains 14 residues. CDR1 is KGHSH and CDR2 is LQKENI in the germline V gene. Trimming shortened V by 2 bases and J by 3 bases, and 8 bases separated the two germline ends. The CDR3 region has the DNA TGTGCCAGCTCACCAAGAGATAATGGAAACACCATATATTTT. Translating gives CASSPRDNGNTIYF.

The V call is TRBV23-1, the J call TRBJ2-3; D is ambiguous. TRBV23-1 is known as an ORF, though its function is uncertain. V lost 6 bases, J lost 0 bases, and 13 bases lay in between. The CDR3 spans 15 residues. CDR3: CASSQRFLSTDTQYF. For the CDR3, the DNA is TGCGCCAGCAGCCAAAGGTTCCTTAGCACAGATACGCAGTATTTT.

The rearrangement links TRBV15 to TRBJ2-3, with D uncertain. This CDR3 has 15 amino acids. CDR1 is LNHNV, CDR2 YYDKDF, per germline (reference sequence). V was cut by 0 bases and J by 2 bases, with 9 bases left in between. CDR3 nucleotides: TGTGCCACCAGCAGAGACCGAGTCACCACAGATACGCAGTATTTT. Its protein is CATSRDRVTTDTQYF.

V gene TRBV19 combines with J gene TRBJ1-4, with 7 nucleotides matching TRBD1. The CDR3 has 13 residues. The V gene end was trimmed by 10 bases and the J gene end by 8 bases; junction bases not matched to a gene: 10. Germline-derived CDR1 and CDR2 are LNHDA and SQIVND (reference sequence). The CDR3 DNA sequence: TGTGCCACCTCGACAGGGTCTCACGAAAAACTGTTTTTT. Translating gives CATSTGSHEKLFF.

The chain has TRBV4-1 and TRBJ2-1; 7 bases fit TRBD2. Germline CDR1 reads MGHRA; CDR2 reads YSYEKL. CDR3 length: 15 amino acids. V lost 1 base to trimming and J lost 5 bases; unmatched junction nucleotides: 5. The CDR3 sequence is CASSQGLALNNEQFF. CDR3 in DNA: TGCGCCAGCAGCCAAGGACTAGCCCTCAACAATGAGCAGTTCTTC.

This clone turned up a few times. The chain recombines TRBV28 with TRBJ2-4, with 11 bases fitting TRBD2. With V trimmed by 2 bases and J by 9 bases, 6 bases remained unmatched. The CDR3 runs 15 residues. The V gene's germline CDR1 is MDHEN and CDR2 SYDVKM. CDR3 region: CASSLELAGGGIQYF. CDR3 nucleotides: TGTGCCAGCAGTTTAGAGCTAGCGGGGGGAGGCATTCAGTACTTC.

This sequence joins TRBV29-1 and TRBJ1-1; TRBD1 aligns across 7 bases. CDR3 length: 13 amino acids. Germline V lookup: CDR1 SQVTM, CDR2 ANQGSEA. Germline trimming cut 3 bases from V and 5 bases from J; bases unmatched to any gene: 6. The CDR3 region is CSVDPQGGTEAFF. The DNA for the CDR3 is TGCAGCGTTGACCCCCAGGGGGGAACTGAAGCTTTCTTT.

The chain has TRBV15 and TRBJ2-4, with 7 bases fitting TRBD1. The CDR3 has 16 residues. In germline, CDR1 is LNHNV, CDR2 YYDKDF (reference sequence). Germline trimming cut 7 bases from V and 0 bases from J; bases unmatched to any gene: 9. CDR3 sequence reads: CATKNRGTLAKNIQYF. CDR3 DNA sequence: TGTGCCACCAAAAACAGGGGAACATTAGCCAAAAACATTCAGTACTTC.